A single sample gave rise to the 14 T cell receptor beta chains below, sequenced in a study of OX40 agonist ivuxolimab in advanced cancers. Measured with immunoSEQ multiplex PCR; TCRdb has only the in-frame clones, and not every one. The sample records about 90,000 clones, about nine tenths being singletons. The specimen comprised CD4+ or CD8+ T cells sorted from blood, sampled in a trial of the OX40 agonist ivuxolimab. These receptors all come from an adult with an advanced solid tumor such as melanoma, head and neck, liver or kidney cancer.

To note about this clone: It is unclear where the CDR3 begins or ends on the DNA, so no DNA is shown, and the CDR3 is as TCRdb lists it. The chain couples TRBV28 to TRBJ1-3. The CDR3 spans 15 residues, counting both ends. Looked up from germline, CDR1 is MDHEN and CDR2 is SYDVKM. The CDR3 here is CASSTSGGTRNTIYF.

The rearrangement uses TRBV19 and TRBJ2-7; D is uncertain. This CDR3 is built from 14 residues. V was trimmed by 1 base and J by 3 bases, leaving 10 bases between them. In germline, CDR1 is LNHDA, CDR2 SQIVND (reference sequence). CDR3 in amino acids: CASSIGWGGYEQYF. CDR3 sequence (DNA): TGTGCCAGTAGTATAGGCTGGGGTGGCTACGAGCAGTACTTC.

This rearrangement joins TRBV5-1 to TRBJ1-1; no clear D. Germline values: CDR1 SGHRS, CDR2 YFSETQ. This CDR3 is 13 amino acids long. Trimming stripped 6 bases from V and 4 bases from J, with 13 bases between. The CDR3 is CASTKGLGTEAFF. In DNA, the CDR3 is TGCGCCAGCACCAAGGGCTTGGGCACTGAAGCTTTCTTT.

The count of this clone is one. The DNA of the CDR3 is TGTGCCAGCAGCTCCTGGACGGCGGAGCCCCTCCACTTT. It yields the protein CASSSWTAEPLHF. This chain connects TRBV13 to TRBJ1-6; D is unresolved. The germline V gene has CDR1 PRHDT and CDR2 FYEKMQ (reference sequence). V gave up 4 bases and J gave up 13 bases, with 14 bases separating them. CDR3 length: 13 residues.

This chain uses TRBV30 with TRBJ2-5; possible D gene TRBD2, 6 bases. Trimming removed 1 base from V and 9 bases from J, with 9 bases in between. From germline, CDR1 is GTSNPN and CDR2 SVGIG (reference sequence). The CDR3 is 11 residues long. The DNA for the CDR3 is TGTGCCTGGAGTGCCCCGGGGGCCCAGTACTTC. Its protein product is CAWSAPGAQYF.

V is TRBV7-2 and J is TRBJ2-7; D is undetermined. CDR3 length: 13 amino acids. CDR1 is SGHTA and CDR2 is FQGNSA in the germline V gene. Between the trimmed V and J ends, which lost 1 base and 4 bases, there was a span of 8 bases. CDR3 DNA: TGTGCCAGCAGCTTAGACTACTCGTACGAGCAGTACTTC. Translated, it gives CASSLDYSYEQYF.

The chain links TRBV16 to TRBJ2-1, with TRBD2 matching over 11 bases. V lost 0 bases to trimming and J lost 3 bases; unmatched junction nucleotides: 4. The CDR3 is 17 amino acids. Germline assignment: CDR1 KGHSY and CDR2 FQNENV. CDR3 sequence (DNA): TGTGCCAGCAGCCAATCTTCGGGGACTAGCGGCTACAATGAGCAGTTCTTC. Residues: CASSQSSGTSGYNEQFF.

The chain combines TRBV30 with TRBJ1-1; D is unresolved. This CDR3 contains 12 residues. Germline V gene sequence: CDR1 GTSNPN, CDR2 SVGIG (reference sequence). V gave up 1 base and J gave up 3 bases, with 6 bases separating them. CDR3 sequence reads: CAWSGKHTEAFF. CDR3 coding DNA: TGTGCCTGGAGTGGCAAACACACTGAAGCTTTCTTT.

This sequence joins TRBV27 and TRBJ2-7, with 11 positions matching TRBD1. The V gene's germline CDR1 is MNHEY and CDR2 SMNVEV (reference sequence). Losses at the gene ends were 2 bases for V and 3 bases for J; bases not matched to a gene: 3. The CDR3 consists of 15 residues. This chain's CDR3 is CASSLPGTGGYEQYF. The CDR3 DNA reads TGTGCCAGCAGTTTACCCGGGACAGGGGGCTACGAGCAGTACTTC.

This sequence joins TRBV5-5 and TRBJ2-6; D remains unclear. This CDR3 has 16 residues. Trimming left V 1 base short and J 0 bases short, with 8 bases between. CDR1 and CDR2 from the germline V gene are SGHKS and YYEKEE (reference sequence). CDR3 amino acids: CASSLLGISGANVLTF. CDR3 coding DNA: TGTGCCAGCAGCTTGCTGGGCATCTCTGGGGCCAACGTCCTGACTTTC.

The V gene is TRBV11-2, the J gene TRBJ2-6; D gene ambiguous. The germline V and J ends were trimmed by 0 bases and 2 bases, with 5 bases remaining between them. The CDR3 has 15 residues. Germline CDR1 is SGHAT and CDR2 is FQNNGV. The CDR3 DNA reads TGTGCCAGCAGCTTAGAACCCGCTGGGGCCAACGTCCTGACTTTC. Amino acids: CASSLEPAGANVLTF. Variable domain in full (rest from reference TRBV11-2 and TRBJ2-6): EAGVAQSPRYKIIEKRQSVAFWCNPISGHATLYWYQQILGQGPKLLIQFQNNGVVDDSQLPKDRFSAERLKGVDSTLKIQPAKLEDSAVYLCASSLEPAGANVLTFGAGSRLTVL.

The chain couples TRBV27 to TRBJ1-2; no clear D gene. Germline V gene sequence: CDR1 MNHEY, CDR2 SMNVEV (reference sequence). The V and J ends lost 8 bases and 7 bases respectively, with 14 bases between them. This CDR3 comprises 12 residues. CDR3 loop: CASSKGGGGYTF. The CDR3 DNA sequence: TGTGCCAGCTCAAAGGGTGGAGGTGGCTACACCTTC.

V is TRBV5-1 and J is TRBJ2-7; D is perhaps TRBD2 (6 bases). The V end was cut by 2 bases, the J end by 7 bases, with 13 bases between. Looked up from germline, CDR1 is SGHRS and CDR2 is YFSETQ. CDR3 length: 13 residues. CDR3 nucleotides: TGCGCCAGCAGCTTCGGGGACTCTAGAGAGCAGTACTTC. Translated, it gives CASSFGDSREQYF.

The chain links TRBV4-1 to TRBJ2-1; no clear D. The V end lost 0 bases, the J end lost 4 bases, and 7 bases lay between the germline ends. Per the germline V gene, CDR1 is MGHRA and CDR2 is YSYEKL. CDR3 length: 14 residues. The DNA of the CDR3 is TGCGCCAGCAGCCAAGAAGAGGAGTACAATGAGCAGTTCTTC. It encodes CASSQEEEYNEQFF.